Listed below are T cell receptor beta chains from one sample, sequenced in a study of CD8+ T cells in alopecia areata. Profiling relied on immunoSEQ multiplex PCR, and the TCRdb table lists in-frame clones only, not all of them. This sample yields around 270,000 clones, of which roughly 64% are seen a single time; approximately 1.8% belongs to the top ten. Source: CD4+ T cells sorted from blood, taken at week 24, from a patient treated with tofacitinib. These receptors originate from a human donor with alopecia areata. Both conserved end residues are part of each CDR3.

V gene	CDR3 protein
TRBV29-1	CSVGKGTQEKLFF
TRBV28	CASSASDSSYEQYF
TRBV9	CASSPTGDWNTEAFF
TRBV30	CAWSVFQLGQLFF
TRBV30	CAWGDREAFF
TRBV29-1	CSVGGGPNQPQHF
TRBV15	CATMREGLYEQYF
TRBV9	CASSVAHRTGEPYGYTF
TRBV4-2	CASSADPRYEQYF
TRBV27	CASSLIRGPEKLFF
TRBV29-1	CSVRPLAGGVETQYF
TRBV6-5	CASKRDPGGEQFF
TRBV6-5	CASSRQGRRQAFF
TRBV6-6	CASSFPGGSNQPQHF
TRBV6-9	CASNRENLFF
TRBV30	CAGANYGYTF